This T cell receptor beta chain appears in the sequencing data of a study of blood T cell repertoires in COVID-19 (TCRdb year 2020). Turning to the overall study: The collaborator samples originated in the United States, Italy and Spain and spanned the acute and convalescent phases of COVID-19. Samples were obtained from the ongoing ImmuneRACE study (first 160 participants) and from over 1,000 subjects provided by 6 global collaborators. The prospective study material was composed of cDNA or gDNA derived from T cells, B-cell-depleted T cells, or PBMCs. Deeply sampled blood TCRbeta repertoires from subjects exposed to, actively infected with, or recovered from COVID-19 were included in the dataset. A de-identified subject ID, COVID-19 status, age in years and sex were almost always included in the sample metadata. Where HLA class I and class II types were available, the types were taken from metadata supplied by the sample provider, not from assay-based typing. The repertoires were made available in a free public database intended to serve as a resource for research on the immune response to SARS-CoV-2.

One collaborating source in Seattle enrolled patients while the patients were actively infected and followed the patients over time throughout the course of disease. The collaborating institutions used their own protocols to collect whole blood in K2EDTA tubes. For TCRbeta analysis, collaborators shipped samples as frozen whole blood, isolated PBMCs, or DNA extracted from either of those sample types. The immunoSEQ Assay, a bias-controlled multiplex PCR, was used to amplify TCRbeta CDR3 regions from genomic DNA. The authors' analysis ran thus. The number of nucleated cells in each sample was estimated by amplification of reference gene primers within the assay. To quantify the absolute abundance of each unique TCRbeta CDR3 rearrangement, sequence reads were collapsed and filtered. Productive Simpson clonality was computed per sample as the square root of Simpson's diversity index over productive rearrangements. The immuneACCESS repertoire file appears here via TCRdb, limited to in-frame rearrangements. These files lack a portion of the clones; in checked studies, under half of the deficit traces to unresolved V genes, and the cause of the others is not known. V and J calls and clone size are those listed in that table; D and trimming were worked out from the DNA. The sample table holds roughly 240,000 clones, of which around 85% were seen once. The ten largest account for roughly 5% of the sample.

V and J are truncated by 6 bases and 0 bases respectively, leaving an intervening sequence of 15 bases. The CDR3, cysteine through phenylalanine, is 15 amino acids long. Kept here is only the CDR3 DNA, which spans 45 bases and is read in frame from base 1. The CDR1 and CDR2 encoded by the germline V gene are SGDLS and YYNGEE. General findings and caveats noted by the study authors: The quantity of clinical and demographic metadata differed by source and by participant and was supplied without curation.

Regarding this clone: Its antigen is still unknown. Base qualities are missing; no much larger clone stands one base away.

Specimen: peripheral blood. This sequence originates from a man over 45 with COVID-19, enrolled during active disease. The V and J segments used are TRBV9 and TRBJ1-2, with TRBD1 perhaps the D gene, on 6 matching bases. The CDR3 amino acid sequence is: CASTGGNRANYGYTF. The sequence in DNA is TGTGCCAGCACGGGAGGGAACAGGGCTAACTATGGCTACACCTTC.